This T cell receptor beta chain was documented in a study of cytomegalovirus exposure and HLA in healthy donors. Study overall: HLA-typed donors were the source of about 85 million unique TCRs, which an early data release held. General study results and limits: In a later analysis, HLA-associated TCR beta chains were more clonally expanded than equally common others. It is likely that the observed cluster of highly shared sequence variants was a sequencing artifact.

About this clone: As yet, its antigen is unknown.

PCR used 60 Vbeta primers and 13 Jbeta primers. Sequenced by immunoSEQ multiplex PCR; TCRdb stores in-frame clones only, minus some. This sample has roughly 98,000 clones; roughly 58% occur once, and the top ten carry 4.5% to 5.5%. V was pared by 3 bases and J by 0 bases, with 15 bases between. The CDR3 consists of 18 residues. The germline CDR1 and CDR2 sequences are SGHTA and FQGTGA. The receptor was isolated from a woman in her 30s in good health and CMV-seropositive. The sequenced material came from PBMCs. The rearrangement uses TRBV7-3 and TRBJ2-6; the D gene is possibly TRBD1 (5 bases). In DNA, the CDR3 is TGTGCCAGCAGCTTCCCCGGAACAGGCTACTCTGGGGCCAACGTCCTGACTTTC. This gives the protein CASSFPGTGYSGANVLTF. The whole variable domain, remainder taken from reference TRBV7-3 and TRBJ2-6, is GAGVSQTPSNKVTEKGKYVELRCDPISGHTALYWYRQSLGQGPEFLIYFQGTGAADDSGLPNDRFFAVRPEGSVSTLKIQRTERGDSAVYLCASSFPGTGYSGANVLTFGAGSRLTVL.